The clone carrying this T cell receptor beta chain was seen only a few times. Its cognate antigen is unknown. Assay: immunoSEQ multiplex PCR; the TCRdb copy retains only in-frame clones and omits some. The data contain tens of thousands of clones, 75% of them singletons. The data are from a study of radiotherapy plus CTLA-4 blockade in lung cancer. Findings and limits, study-wide: Response was reportedly best predicted by early blood T cell clone dynamics, with interferon-beta.

The CDR3 loop spans 15 amino acids. In germline, CDR1 is SNHLY, CDR2 FYNNEI. The ends were cut back, 7 bases at V and 6 bases at J, with 22 bases in the middle. The specimen comprised peripheral blood, sampled from a patient treated with radiotherapy plus ipilimumab. The source is a human donor with non-small cell lung cancer that progressed on radiotherapy plus ipilimumab. The chain couples TRBV2 to TRBJ2-7; D possibly uses TRBD1 or TRBD2 (5 bases each). The CDR3 nucleotides read TGTGCCAGCACCGAGGGGCAGGTCGTACCAGGCGAGCAGTACTTC. Translated, it gives CASTEGQVVPGEQYF.